The rows below give T cell receptor beta chains drawn from one sample of a study of CD8 T cells in Susac syndrome. MiXCR, run by TCRdb on the immunoSEQ multiplex PCR reads, gives a single entry per CDR3 protein. The sample shows about 170,000 distinct CDR3 sequences, about 96% of them seen only once. Sequencing was performed on CD4+ T cells from PBMCs. All receptors derive from a human donor with Susac syndrome. CDR3s include the opening cysteine and the closing phenylalanine or tryptophan. The D gene is left open where the match is weak. Size values are once, few and many counts, or a class for expanded clones, and some rows have none.

D: TRBD2; V: TRBV27; J: TRBJ2-6; size: .; DNA: TGTGCCAGCAGTTCCTATGGGAGGGCTGGGGCCAACGTCCTGACTTTC; CDR3: CASSSYGRAGANVLTF
D: TRBD2; V: TRBV20-1; J: TRBJ2-1; size: .; DNA: TGCAGTGCTAGGTTAGCGGGAGGGCGCAATGAGCAGTTCTTC; CDR3: CSARLAGGRNEQFF
D: .; V: TRBV29-1; J: TRBJ1-2; size: .; DNA: TGCAGCGTTGAAGAGCTGGGGGAGGGGTTTTATGGCTACACCTTC; CDR3: CSVEELGEGFYGYTF
D: .; V: TRBV4-2; J: TRBJ2-7; size: once; DNA: TGTGCCAGCAGCTTAGGGAGACAGGATTACGAGCAGTACTTC; CDR3: CASSLGRQDYEQYF
D: .; V: TRBV3-1; J: TRBJ2-1; size: once; DNA: TGTGCCAGCAGCCAGTCTAACCGGGGCGTCCGGGCCCATGAGCAGTTCTTC; CDR3: CASSQSNRGVRAHEQFF
D: TRBD2; V: TRBV29-1; J: TRBJ2-1; size: once; DNA: TGCAGCGTTGAAGGGGTACTAACAGCGGGAGGTGGAGGACCATACAATGAGCAGTTCTTC; CDR3: CSVEGVLTAGGGGPYNEQFF
D: TRBD1; V: TRBV27; J: TRBJ2-1; size: .; DNA: TGTGCCAGCAGCCGGCAGCTCGACAGGGTACGAGAGCAGTTCTTC; CDR3: CASSRQLDRVREQFF
D: .; V: TRBV20-1; J: TRBJ2-3; size: .; DNA: TGCAGTGCCAGCCCGGTAGGGGATACGCAGTATTTT; CDR3: CSASPVGDTQYF
D: .; V: TRBV19; J: TRBJ2-1; size: once; DNA: TGTGCCAGTAGGTCCGACCCCAGCTCCTACAATGAGCAGTTCTTC; CDR3: CASRSDPSSYNEQFF
D: .; V: TRBV28; J: TRBJ2-2; size: .; DNA: TGTGCCACCATCCGGGCCCCCTTCACCGGGGAGCTGTTTTTT; CDR3: CATIRAPFTGELFF